The 13 T cell receptor beta chains below were found in one sample sequenced in a study of a mutant IDH1 vaccine in newly diagnosed glioma. Time point described: week 35, safety follow-up. Every vaccine dose comprised 300 ug of mutant IDH1 20-mer peptide plus topical imiquimod. Sequencing was performed with immunoSEQ multiplex PCR; in TCRdb, only in-frame clones are kept and a portion is missing. The sample contains tens of thousands of clones, 75% to 90% of which appear only once. Their antigens remain unidentified. Here the sequenced sample was PBMCs, taken from a glioma patient whose treatment included an IDH1 peptide vaccine. These receptors were obtained from a man aged 40-49 years with glioma.

CDR3 bases: TGTGCCAGCAGTTTATGGGCTAGCGGAGGGGTTGAGCAGTTCTTC. This codes for CASSLWASGGVEQFF. The chain has TRBV27 and TRBJ2-1; TRBD2 matches 7 bases. With V trimmed by 1 base and J by 9 bases, 9 bases remained unmatched. Looked up from germline, CDR1 is MNHEY and CDR2 is SMNVEV (reference sequence). This CDR3 comprises 15 residues.

This chain uses TRBV2 with TRBJ2-1; D possibly corresponds to TRBD1 (6 bases). This CDR3 has 17 residues. Per the germline V gene, CDR1 is SNHLY and CDR2 is FYNNEI. Between the trimmed V and J ends, which lost 5 bases and 1 base, there was a span of 18 bases. The DNA for the CDR3 is TGTGCCAGCAGTCTTTCCCCGGGACAAAAATCCTACAATGAGCAGTTCTTC. Residues: CASSLSPGQKSYNEQFF.

This chain uses TRBV5-5 with TRBJ1-1; tentatively, D is TRBD1 (5 bases). Trimming took off 2 bases at V and 7 bases at J, with 12 bases between the two ends. Germline CDR1 and CDR2: SGHKS and YYEKEE (reference sequence). The CDR3 spans 13 residues. The CDR3: CASSFFDGGEAFF. The CDR3 nucleotides read TGTGCCAGCAGCTTCTTCGACGGGGGTGAAGCTTTCTTT.

V is TRBV11-2 and J is TRBJ2-7; 7 bases align to TRBD2. The trim removed 1 base at V and 4 bases at J, leaving 7 bases unmatched. The CDR3 has 15 amino acids. From germline, CDR1 is SGHAT and CDR2 FQNNGV. CDR3 loop: CASSLGGGAVYEQYF. The CDR3 DNA reads as TGTGCCAGCAGCTTAGGGGGAGGGGCTGTATACGAGCAGTACTTC.

V and J are TRBV10-2 and TRBJ2-5; D is possibly TRBD1 (6 bases). There are 14 residues in the CDR3. CDR1 WSHSY and CDR2 SAAADI come from the germline V gene. Trimming pared 6 bases from V and 4 bases from J, leaving 15 bases between. The CDR3 DNA follows: TGCGCCAGCAGGAGTTCAGGGGACGGAGAGACCCAGTACTTC. It encodes CASRSSGDGETQYF.

This chain joins TRBV6-1 and TRBJ1-2, with D unresolved. The CDR3 covers 13 residues. Trimming left V 7 bases short and J 3 bases short, with 12 bases between. Germline CDR1 MNHNS, CDR2 SASEGT. The CDR3 reads CASMPEPHYGYTF. In nucleotides, the CDR3 is TGTGCCAGCATGCCAGAGCCCCACTATGGCTACACCTTC.

This chain uses TRBV6-1 with TRBJ2-7, with 10 bases matching TRBD2. The CDR3 consists of 15 residues. Germline V gene sequence: CDR1 MNHNS, CDR2 SASEGT. Germline trimming cut 5 bases from V and 0 bases from J; bases unmatched to any gene: 4. CDR3 in amino acids: CASSLASGSSYEQYV. The CDR3 coding sequence is TGTGCCAGCAGTCTGGCTAGCGGGAGCTCCTACGAGCAGTACGTC.

This sequence joins TRBV15 and TRBJ2-7; D not resolved. The CDR3 contains 15 residues. Germline CDR1 reads LNHNV; CDR2 reads YYDKDF (reference sequence). V was shortened by 5 bases and J by 2 bases, with 16 bases between the two germline ends. CDR3 sequence (DNA): TGTGCCACCAGCTTTCCCCAGGATGACCCCTACGAGCAGTACTTC. Protein sequence: CATSFPQDDPYEQYF.

This chain links TRBV18 with TRBJ2-2; D call uncertain. The germline V and J ends were trimmed by 3 bases and 4 bases, with 9 bases remaining between them. Germline CDR1 is KGHSH and CDR2 is LQKENI. This CDR3 is built from 14 residues. The CDR3 nucleotides read TGTGCCAGCTCACCTATCGACGGCACCGGGGAGCTGTTTTTT. Translated: CASSPIDGTGELFF.

The chain employs TRBV7-2 and TRBJ2-1, with 9 nucleotides matching TRBD1. V dropped 8 bases and J dropped 5; count of bases not matched to a gene: 7. This CDR3 has 14 residues. Germline values: CDR1 SGHTA, CDR2 FQGNSA. The CDR3 sequence: CASLPDRGNNEQFF. Written as DNA, the CDR3 is TGTGCCAGCCTCCCGGACAGGGGAAACAATGAGCAGTTCTTC.

The chain has TRBV5-1 and TRBJ2-1, with D possibly being TRBD2 (6 bases). Trimming removed 0 bases at V and 3 bases at J, with 13 bases between. Germline CDR1 and CDR2: SGHRS and YFSETQ. The CDR3 sequence is 16 residues long. CDR3 coding DNA: TGCGCCAGCAGCTTGGGTGGAGGGATAAACTACAATGAGCAGTTCTTC. Translating it yields CASSLGGGINYNEQFF.

This sequence joins TRBV6-1 and TRBJ2-3; D remains ambiguous. Germline-derived CDR1 and CDR2 are MNHNS and SASEGT. This CDR3 comprises 13 residues. Trimming took 4 bases from V and 0 from J, leaving 5 bases between them. This CDR3 is CASSARSTDTQYF. CDR3 DNA sequence: TGTGCCAGCAGTGCTCGTAGCACAGATACGCAGTATTTT.

The V and J genes are TRBV6-1 and TRBJ2-5; D assignment may be TRBD1 or TRBD2 (6 bases each). V shed 11 bases and J shed 1 base, with 20 bases lying between them. Germline CDR1 is MNHNS and CDR2 is SASEGT. The length of the CDR3 is 15 residues. CDR3 DNA sequence: TGTGCCTCTAAGGGGGGCAGGGTTCTCCAAGAGACCCAGTACTTC. This encodes CASKGGRVLQETQYF.